Sequencing of this TCR beta chain was carried out in a study of CD4 and CD8 cells across lung adenocarcinoma regions. TCRdb reprocessed the PCR reads via MiXCR and lists one record per CDR3 protein. This table holds some 18,000 distinct CDR3 sequences, approximately 50% found once. The V and J ends lost 7 bases and 6 bases respectively, with 11 bases between them. The CDR3 has 12 amino acids. Germline V gene data show CDR1 as MNHNS and CDR2 as SASEGT. By share, this clonotype counts as medium-sized. The chain couples TRBV6-1 to TRBJ2-3; D remains unclear. The sequenced sample consisted of CD8+ T cells from the margin of a lung tumor. The receptor comes from a male donor with lung adenocarcinoma. The CD4 and CD8 labels of this study may be unreliable. This chain's CDR3 is CASTQMTDTQYF. The CDR3 nucleotides are TGTGCCAGCACGCAGATGACTGATACGCAGTATTTT.